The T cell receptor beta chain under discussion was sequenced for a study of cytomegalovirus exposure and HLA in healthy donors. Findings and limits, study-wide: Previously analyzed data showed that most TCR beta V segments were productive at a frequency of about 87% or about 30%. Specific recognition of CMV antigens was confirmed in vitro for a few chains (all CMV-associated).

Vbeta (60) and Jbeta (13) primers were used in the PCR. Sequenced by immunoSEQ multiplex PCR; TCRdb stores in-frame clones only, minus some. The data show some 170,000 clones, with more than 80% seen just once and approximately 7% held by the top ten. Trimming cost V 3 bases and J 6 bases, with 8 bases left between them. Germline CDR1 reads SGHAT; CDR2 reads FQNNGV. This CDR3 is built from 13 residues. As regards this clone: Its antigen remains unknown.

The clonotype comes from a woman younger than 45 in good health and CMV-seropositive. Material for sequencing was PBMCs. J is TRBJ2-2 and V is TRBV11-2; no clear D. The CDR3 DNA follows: TGTGCCAGCAGCTTTCTAGGTCCCGGGGAGCTGTTTTTT. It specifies CASSFLGPGELFF.